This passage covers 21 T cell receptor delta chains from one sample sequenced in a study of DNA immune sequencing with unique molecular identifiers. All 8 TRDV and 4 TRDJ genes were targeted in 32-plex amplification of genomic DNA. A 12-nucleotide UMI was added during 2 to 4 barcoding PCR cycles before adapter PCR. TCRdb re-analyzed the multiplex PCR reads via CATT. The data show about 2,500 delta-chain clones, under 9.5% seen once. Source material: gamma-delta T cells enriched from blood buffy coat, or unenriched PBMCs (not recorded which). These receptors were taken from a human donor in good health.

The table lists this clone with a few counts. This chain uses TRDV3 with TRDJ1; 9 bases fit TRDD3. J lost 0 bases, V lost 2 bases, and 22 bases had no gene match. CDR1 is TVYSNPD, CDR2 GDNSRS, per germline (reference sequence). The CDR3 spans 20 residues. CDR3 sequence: CAFYLPCQTGGPHYTDKLIF. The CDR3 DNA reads TGTGCCTTTTATCTTCCCTGCCAGACTGGGGGACCCCATTACACCGATAAACTCATCTTT. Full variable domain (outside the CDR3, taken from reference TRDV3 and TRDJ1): CDKVTQSSPDQTVASGSEVVLLCTYDTVYSNPDLFWYRIRPDYSFQFVFYGDNSRSEGADFTQGRFSVKHILTQKAFHLVISPVRTEDSATYYCAFYLPCQTGGPHYTDKLIFGKGTRVTVEP.

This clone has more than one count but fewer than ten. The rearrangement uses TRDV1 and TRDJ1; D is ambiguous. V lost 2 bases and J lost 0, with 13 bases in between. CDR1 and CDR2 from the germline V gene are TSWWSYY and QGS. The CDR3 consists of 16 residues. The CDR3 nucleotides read TGTGCTCTTGGGGAATGGGTCGGGCGGTACACCGATAAACTCATCTTT. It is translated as CALGEWVGRYTDKLIF.

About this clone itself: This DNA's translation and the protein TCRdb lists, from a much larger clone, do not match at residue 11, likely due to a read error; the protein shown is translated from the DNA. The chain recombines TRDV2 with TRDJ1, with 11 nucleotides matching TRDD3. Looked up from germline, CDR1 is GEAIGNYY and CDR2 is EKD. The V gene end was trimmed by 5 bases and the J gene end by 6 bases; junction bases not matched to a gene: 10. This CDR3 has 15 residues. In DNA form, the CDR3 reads TGTGCCTGTGCCCAACTGGGGGATAGGGACTATAAACTCATCTTT. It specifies CACAQLGDRDYKLIF.

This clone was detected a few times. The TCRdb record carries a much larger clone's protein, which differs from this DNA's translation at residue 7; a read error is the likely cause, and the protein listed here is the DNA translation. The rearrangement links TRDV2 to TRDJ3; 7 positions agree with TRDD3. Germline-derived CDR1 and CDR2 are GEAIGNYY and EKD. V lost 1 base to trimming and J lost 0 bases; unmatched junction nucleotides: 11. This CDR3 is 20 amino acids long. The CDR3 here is CACDTGNLGVGSWDTRQMFF. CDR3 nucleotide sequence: TGTGCCTGTGACACGGGAAACCTGGGGGTCGGCTCCTGGGACACCCGACAGATGTTTTTC.

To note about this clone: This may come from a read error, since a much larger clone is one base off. CDR3 sequence (DNA): TGTGCTCTTGGGGAACTAGAGTGGCTTCCTAAGTCGTACTGGGGGATACGCTGTAAACTCATCTTT. It yields the protein CALGELEWLPKSYWGIRCKLIF. V and J are TRDV1 and TRDJ1; 13 positions agree with TRDD3. TCRdb is silent on the J gene; assignment here came from matching the DNA to germline. V was pared by 0 bases and J by 7 bases, with 23 bases of the junction left unmatched. This CDR3 comprises 22 residues. CDR1 is TSWWSYY, CDR2 QGS, per germline.

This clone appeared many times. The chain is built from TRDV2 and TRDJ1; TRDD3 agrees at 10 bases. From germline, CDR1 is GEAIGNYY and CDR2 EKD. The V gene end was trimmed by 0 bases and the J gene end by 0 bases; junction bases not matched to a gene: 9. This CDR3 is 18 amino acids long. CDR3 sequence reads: CACDTLPSLGDYTDKLIF. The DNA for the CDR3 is TGTGCCTGTGACACCCTTCCGTCACTGGGGGATTACACCGATAAACTCATCTTT.

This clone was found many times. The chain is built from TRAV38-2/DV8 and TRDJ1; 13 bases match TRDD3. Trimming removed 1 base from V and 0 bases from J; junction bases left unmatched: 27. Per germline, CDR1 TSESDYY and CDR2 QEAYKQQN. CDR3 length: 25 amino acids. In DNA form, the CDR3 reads TGTGCTTATAGGAGCCTTCCTACTGTATACTGGGGGATACGCAGGGATCTTTGGGACACCGATAAACTCATCTTT. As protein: CAYRSLPTVYWGIRRDLWDTDKLIF.

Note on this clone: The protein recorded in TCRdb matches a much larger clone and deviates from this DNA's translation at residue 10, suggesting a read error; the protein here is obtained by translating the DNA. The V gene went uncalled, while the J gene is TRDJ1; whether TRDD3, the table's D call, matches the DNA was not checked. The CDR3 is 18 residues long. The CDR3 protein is CACDTVTTLRDNGDKLIF. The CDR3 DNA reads TGTGCCTGTGACACCGTAACCACACTGAGGGATAATGGCGATAAACTCATCTTT.

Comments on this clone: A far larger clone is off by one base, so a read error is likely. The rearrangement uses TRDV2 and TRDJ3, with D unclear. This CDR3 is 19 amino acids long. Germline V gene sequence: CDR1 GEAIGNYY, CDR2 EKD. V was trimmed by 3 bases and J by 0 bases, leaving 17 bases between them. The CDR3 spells CACDQIKDEPSWDTRQMFF. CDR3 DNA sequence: TGTGCCTGTGACCAAATCAAGGATGAGCCCTCCTGGGACACCCGACAGATGTTTTTC.

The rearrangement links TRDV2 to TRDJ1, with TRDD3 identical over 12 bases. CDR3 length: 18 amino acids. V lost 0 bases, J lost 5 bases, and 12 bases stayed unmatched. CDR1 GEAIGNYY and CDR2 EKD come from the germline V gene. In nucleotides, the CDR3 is TGTGCCTGTGACACCGTCTGGGGGATACGAAAAGACCCGGATAAACTCATCTTT. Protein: CACDTVWGIRKDPDKLIF.

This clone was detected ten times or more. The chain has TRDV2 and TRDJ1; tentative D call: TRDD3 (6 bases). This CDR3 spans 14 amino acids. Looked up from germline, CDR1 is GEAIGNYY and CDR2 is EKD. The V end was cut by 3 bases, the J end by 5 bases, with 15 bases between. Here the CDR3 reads CACDFGGQRDKLIF. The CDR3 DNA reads TGTGCCTGTGACTTTGGGGGCCAGAGGGATAAACTCATCTTT.

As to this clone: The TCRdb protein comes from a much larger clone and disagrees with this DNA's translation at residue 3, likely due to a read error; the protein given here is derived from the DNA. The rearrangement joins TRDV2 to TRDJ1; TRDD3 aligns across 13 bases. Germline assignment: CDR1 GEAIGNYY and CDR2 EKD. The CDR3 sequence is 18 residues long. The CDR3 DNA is TGTGCCTATGACACTCTAAGTACTGGGGGATACGGCGCCGATAAACTCATCTTT. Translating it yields CAYDTLSTGGYGADKLIF.

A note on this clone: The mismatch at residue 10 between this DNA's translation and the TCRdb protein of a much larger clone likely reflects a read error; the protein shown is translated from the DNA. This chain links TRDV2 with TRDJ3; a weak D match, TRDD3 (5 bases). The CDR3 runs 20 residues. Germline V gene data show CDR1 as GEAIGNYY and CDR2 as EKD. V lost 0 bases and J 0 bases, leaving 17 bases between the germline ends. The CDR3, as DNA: TGTGCCTGTGACACCTTGGGGACCACGAAGGGCTCCTGGGACACCCGACAGATGTTTTTC. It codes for CACDTLGTTKGSWDTRQMFF.

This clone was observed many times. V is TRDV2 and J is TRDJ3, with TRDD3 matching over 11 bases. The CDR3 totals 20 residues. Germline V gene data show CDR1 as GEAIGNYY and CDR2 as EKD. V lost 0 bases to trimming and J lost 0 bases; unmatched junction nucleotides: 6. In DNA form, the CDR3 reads TGTGCCTGTGACACCCCTTCTGGGGGATACCCCTCCTGGGACACCCGACAGATGTTTTTC. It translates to CACDTPSGGYPSWDTRQMFF.

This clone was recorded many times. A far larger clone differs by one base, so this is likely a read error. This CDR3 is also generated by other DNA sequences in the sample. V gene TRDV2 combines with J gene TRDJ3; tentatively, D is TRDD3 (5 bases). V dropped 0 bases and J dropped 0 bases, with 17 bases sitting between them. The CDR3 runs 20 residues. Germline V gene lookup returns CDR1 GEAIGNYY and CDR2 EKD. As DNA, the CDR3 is TGTGCCTGTGACACCTTGGGGACTACGAACGGCTCCTGGGACACCCGACAGATGTTTTTC. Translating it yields CACDTLGTTNGSWDTRQMFF.

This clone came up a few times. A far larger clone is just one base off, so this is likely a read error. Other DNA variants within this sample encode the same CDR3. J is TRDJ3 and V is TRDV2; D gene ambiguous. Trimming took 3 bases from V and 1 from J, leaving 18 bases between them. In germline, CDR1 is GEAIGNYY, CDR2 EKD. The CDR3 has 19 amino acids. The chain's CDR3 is CACDQIKEEPSWDTRQMFF. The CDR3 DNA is TGTGCCTGTGACCAAATCAAGGAGGAGCCTTCCTGGGACACCCGACAGATGTTTTTC.

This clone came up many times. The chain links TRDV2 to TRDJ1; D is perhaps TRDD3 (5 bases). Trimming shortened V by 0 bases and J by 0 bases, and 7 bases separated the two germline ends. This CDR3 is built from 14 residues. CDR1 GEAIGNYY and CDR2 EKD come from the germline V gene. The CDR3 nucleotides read TGTGCCTGTGACACCGGGGGGGACACCGATAAACTCATCTTT. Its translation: CACDTGGDTDKLIF.

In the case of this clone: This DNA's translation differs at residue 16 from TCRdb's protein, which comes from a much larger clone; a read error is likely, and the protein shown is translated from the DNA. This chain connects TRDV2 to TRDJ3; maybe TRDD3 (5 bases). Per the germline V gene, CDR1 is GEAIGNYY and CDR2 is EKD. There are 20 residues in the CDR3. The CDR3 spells CACDTLGTTNGSWDTQQMFF. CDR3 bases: TGTGCCTGTGACACCTTGGGGACCACGAACGGCTCCTGGGACACCCAACAGATGTTTTTC.

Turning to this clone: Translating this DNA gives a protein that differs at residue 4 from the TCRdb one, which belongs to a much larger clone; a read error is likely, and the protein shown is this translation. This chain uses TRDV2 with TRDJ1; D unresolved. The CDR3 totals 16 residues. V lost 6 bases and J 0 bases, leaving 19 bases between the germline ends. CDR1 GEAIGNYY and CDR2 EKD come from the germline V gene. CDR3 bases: TGTGCCTGTTACCCGTCCGATCGGAAGTACACCGATAAACTCATCTTT. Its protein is CACYPSDRKYTDKLIF.

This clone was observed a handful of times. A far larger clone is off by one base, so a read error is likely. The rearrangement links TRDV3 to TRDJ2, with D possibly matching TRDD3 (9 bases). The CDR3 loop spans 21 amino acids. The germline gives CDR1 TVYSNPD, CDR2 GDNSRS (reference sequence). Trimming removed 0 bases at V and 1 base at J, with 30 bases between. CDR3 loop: CAFRLPTSLWGIPFLTAQLFF. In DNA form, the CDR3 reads TGTGCCTTTAGACTTCCTACGTCTCTCTGGGGGATTCCTTTTTTGACAGCACAACTCTTCTTT.

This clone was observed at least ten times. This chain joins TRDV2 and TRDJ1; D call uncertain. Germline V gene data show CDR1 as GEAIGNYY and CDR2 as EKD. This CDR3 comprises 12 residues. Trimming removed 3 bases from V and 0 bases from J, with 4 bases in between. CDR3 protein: CACDPNTDKLIF. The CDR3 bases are TGTGCCTGTGACCCTAACACCGATAAACTCATCTTT.